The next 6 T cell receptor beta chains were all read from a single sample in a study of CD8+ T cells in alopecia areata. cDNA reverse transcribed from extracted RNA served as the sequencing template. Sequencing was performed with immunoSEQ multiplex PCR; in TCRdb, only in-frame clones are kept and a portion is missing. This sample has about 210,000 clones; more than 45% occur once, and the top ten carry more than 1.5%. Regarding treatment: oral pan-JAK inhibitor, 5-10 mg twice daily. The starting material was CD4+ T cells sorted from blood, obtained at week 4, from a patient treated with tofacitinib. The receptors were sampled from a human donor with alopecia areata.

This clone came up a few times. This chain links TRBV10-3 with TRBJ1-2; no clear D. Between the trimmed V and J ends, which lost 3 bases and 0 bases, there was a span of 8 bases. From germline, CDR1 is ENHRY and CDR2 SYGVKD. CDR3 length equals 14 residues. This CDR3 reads CAISDIVSNYGYTF. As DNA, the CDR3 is TGTGCCATCAGTGATATTGTCTCTAACTATGGCTACACCTTC.

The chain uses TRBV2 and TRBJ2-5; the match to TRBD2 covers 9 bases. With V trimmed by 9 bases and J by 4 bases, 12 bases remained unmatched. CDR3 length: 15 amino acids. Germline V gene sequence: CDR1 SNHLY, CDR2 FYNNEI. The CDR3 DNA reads TGTGCCAGGAAGGGGAAGCGGGGGGCACGAGAGACCCAGTACTTC. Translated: CARKGKRGARETQYF.

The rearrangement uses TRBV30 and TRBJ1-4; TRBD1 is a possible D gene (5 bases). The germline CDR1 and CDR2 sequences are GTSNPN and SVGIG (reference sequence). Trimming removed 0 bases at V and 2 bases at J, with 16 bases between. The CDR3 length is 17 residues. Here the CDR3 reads CAWSVSGGAATNEKLFF. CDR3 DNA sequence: TGTGCCTGGAGTGTATCTGGAGGGGCAGCCACTAATGAAAAACTGTTTTTT.

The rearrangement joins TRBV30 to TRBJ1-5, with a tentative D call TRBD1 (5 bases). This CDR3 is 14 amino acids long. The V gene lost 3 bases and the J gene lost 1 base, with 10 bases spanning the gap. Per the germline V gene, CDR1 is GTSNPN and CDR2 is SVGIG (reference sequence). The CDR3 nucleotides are TGTGCCTGGAGCCCCAGGGCGAGCAATCAGCCCCAGCATTTT. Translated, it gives CAWSPRASNQPQHF. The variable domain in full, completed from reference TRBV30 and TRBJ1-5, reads SQTIHQWPATLVQPVGSPLSLECTVEGTSNPNLYWYRQAAGRGLQLLFYSVGIGQISSEVPQNLSASRPQDRQFILSSKKLLLSDSGFYLCAWSPRASNQPQHFGDGTRLSIL.

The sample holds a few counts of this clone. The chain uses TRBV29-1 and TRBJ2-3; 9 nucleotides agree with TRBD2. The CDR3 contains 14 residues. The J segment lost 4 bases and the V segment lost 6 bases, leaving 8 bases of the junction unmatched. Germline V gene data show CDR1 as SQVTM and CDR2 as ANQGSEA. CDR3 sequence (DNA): TGCAGCGTCAAAGCGGGGGGCAGAGCAGATACGCAGTATTTT. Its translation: CSVKAGGRADTQYF.

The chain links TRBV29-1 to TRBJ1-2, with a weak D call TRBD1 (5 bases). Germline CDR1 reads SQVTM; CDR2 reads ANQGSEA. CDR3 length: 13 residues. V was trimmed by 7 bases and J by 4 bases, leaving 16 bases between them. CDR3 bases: TGCAGCGGGGAGTTTCAGGGAACCTATGGCTACACCTTC. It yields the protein CSGEFQGTYGYTF.